The 4 T cell receptor beta chains below were found in one sample sequenced in a study of T cells in Graves' hyperthyroidism and ophthalmopathy. What was amplified from RNA transcripts were TCR beta CDR3 regions. First-round RT-PCR with HTBI primers amplified the TCR CDR3 region. TCRdb reprocessed the multiplex PCR reads with MiXCR, giving one entry per CDR3 protein. The sample has around 520,000 distinct CDR3 sequences, roughly a quarter seen once. The sequenced sample consisted of blood. The receptors originated from a woman in her 30s with Graves' ophthalmopathy.

The V call is TRBV15, the J call TRBJ2-5; 10 nucleotides align to TRBD2. Germline CDR1 LNHNV, CDR2 YYDKDF (reference sequence). The CDR3 spans 17 residues. V was pared by 1 base and J by 1 base, with 6 bases of the junction left unmatched. CDR3 sequence reads: CATSRGSSGGTQETQYF. The CDR3, as DNA: TGTGCCACCAGCAGAGGTAGTAGCGGGGGGACCCAAGAGACCCAGTACTTC.

This clonotype was counted many times. The V gene is TRBV12-3 or TRBV12-4, the J gene TRBJ1-1; unclear D gene. The CDR3 runs 14 residues. V lost 2 bases to trimming and J lost 0 bases, with 7 bases between them. Here the CDR3 reads CASSLKRMNTEAFF. DNA for the CDR3: TGTGCCAGCAGTTTAAAACGGATGAACACTGAAGCTTTCTTT.

The V and J genes are TRBV7-2 and TRBJ2-2; perhaps TRBD1 as D (6 bases). V lost 8 bases and J 1 base, leaving 14 bases between the germline ends. In germline, CDR1 is SGHTA, CDR2 FQGNSA. This CDR3 contains 15 residues. Written as DNA, the CDR3 is TGTGCCAGCGGCAGAACGGGACAGAACACCGGGGAGCTGTTTTTT. It yields the protein CASGRTGQNTGELFF.

This clonotype appeared once. A much more abundant neighbour one base away suggests this may be a read error. This chain joins TRBV12-3 or TRBV12-4 and TRBJ2-7, with TRBD1 matching 9 bases. The length of the CDR3 is 14 residues. The J segment lost 3 bases and the V segment lost 5 bases, leaving 5 bases of the junction unmatched. The CDR3 bases are TGTGCCAGCAGTCGGACAGGGGTGCGCTACGAGCAGTACTTC. It codes for CASSRTGVRYEQYF.